Below are 20 T cell receptor beta chains sequenced from a single sample in a study of a mutant IDH1 vaccine in newly diagnosed glioma. Their specific antigens are unknown. The time point was: week 11, during vaccination. The investigators gave 300 ug of mutant IDH1 20-mer peptide in each vaccine dose, together with topical imiquimod. Using immunoSEQ multiplex PCR, the repertoire was profiled, and TCRdb retains in-frame clones only, with some absent. The repertoire holds roughly 57,000 clones, around nine tenths seen once, with 1.5% to 2.5% in the top ten. The input for sequencing was PBMCs, taken from a glioma patient whose treatment included an IDH1 peptide vaccine. These receptors came from a man aged 40-55 years with glioma.

CDR3 region: CASSQDIAQYQETQYF. In DNA, the CDR3 is TGCGCCAGCAGCCAAGATATAGCTCAGTACCAAGAGACCCAGTACTTC. This sequence joins TRBV4-1 and TRBJ2-5; D remains ambiguous. Germline V gene sequence: CDR1 MGHRA, CDR2 YSYEKL. CDR3 length: 16 amino acids. V lost 0 bases and J 0 bases, leaving 11 bases between the germline ends.

The chain couples TRBV6-5 to TRBJ1-2; D perhaps matches TRBD1 (5 bases). Trimming pared 6 bases from V and 8 bases from J, leaving 19 bases between. Germline-derived CDR1 and CDR2 are MNHEY and SVGAGI. The CDR3 runs 14 residues. Written as DNA, the CDR3 is TGTGCCAGCAGCCCTCAGGCCAACAGGAGAGGCTACACCTTC. It translates to CASSPQANRRGYTF.

The V call is TRBV9, the J call TRBJ2-4; 9 positions agree with TRBD2. The CDR3 is 17 amino acids. Per the germline V gene, CDR1 is SGDLS and CDR2 is YYNGEE. Trimming cost V 4 bases and J 4 bases; bases outside gene matches: 12. CDR3: CASSPHLVRGGKNIQYF. CDR3 nucleotide sequence: TGTGCCAGCAGCCCCCACCTGGTGCGGGGGGGTAAAAACATTCAGTACTTC.

The rearrangement links TRBV4-3 to TRBJ2-3, with 9 bases matching TRBD1. The CDR3 is made up of 14 amino acids. V shed 4 bases and J 4 bases; nucleotides not matched to a gene: 3. Germline values: CDR1 LGHNA, CDR2 YSLEER. The CDR3 reads CASSPTGGSDTQYF. Written as DNA, the CDR3 is TGCGCCAGCAGCCCCACAGGGGGCTCAGATACGCAGTATTTT.

The V call is TRBV4-2, the J call TRBJ2-1, with 7 bases that match TRBD2. Unmatched junction bases numbered 2, after V lost 0 bases and J lost 0 bases. The CDR3 has 16 residues. CDR1 LGHNA and CDR2 YNFKEQ come from the germline V gene. CDR3 sequence: CASSQDPGGSYNEQFF. The DNA of the CDR3 is TGTGCCAGCAGCCAAGATCCGGGAGGCTCCTACAATGAGCAGTTCTTC.

This chain connects TRBV5-6 to TRBJ1-2; D not certain. CDR1 is SGHDT, CDR2 YYEEEE, per germline. V was clipped by 3 bases and J by 7 bases, with 10 bases between them. The CDR3 sequence is 12 residues long. The CDR3 DNA is TGTGCCAGCAGCTCCGGCTTGGGTGGCTACACCTTC. This translates into CASSSGLGGYTF. The full variable domain, in which reference TRBV5-6 and TRBJ1-2 provide the parts outside the CDR3, is DAGVTQSPTHLIKTRGQQVTLRCSPKSGHDTVSWYQQALGQGPQFIFQYYEEEERQRGNFPDRFSGHQFPNYSSELNVNALLLGDSALYLCASSSGLGGYTFGSGTRLTVV.

CDR3 region: CASSQDPGPTEAFF. The DNA of the CDR3 is TGCGCCAGCAGCCAAGATCCGGGTCCCACTGAAGCTTTCTTT. The chain is built from TRBV4-1 and TRBJ1-1; D remains unclear. The V end was cut by 0 bases, the J end by 4 bases, with 9 bases between. The V gene's germline CDR1 is MGHRA and CDR2 YSYEKL. The CDR3 runs 14 residues.

This clone was observed once. The CDR3 sequence: CAISLGTSGRRGTDTQYF. The CDR3 DNA reads as TGTGCCATCAGTTTGGGGACTAGCGGGAGAAGGGGGACAGATACGCAGTATTTT. This chain uses TRBV10-3 with TRBJ2-3, with 14 positions matching TRBD2. Germline V gives CDR1 ENHRY, CDR2 SYGVKD. The junction had 10 bases not matched to a gene; V was cut back by 5 bases and J by 3 bases. The CDR3 is made up of 18 amino acids.

CDR3 nucleotide sequence: TGTGCCAGCAGTTTGGGACAGGTGTACGAGCAGTACTTC. Translating gives CASSLGQVYEQYF. The J gene is TRBJ2-7, the V gene TRBV28; 8 bases map to TRBD1. CDR3 length: 13 residues. V lost 3 bases, J lost 4 bases, and 2 bases stayed unmatched. The germline gives CDR1 MDHEN, CDR2 SYDVKM.

This chain uses TRBV5-8 with TRBJ1-6; 9 nucleotides align to TRBD1. Germline assignment: CDR1 SGHTS and CDR2 YDEGEE. J was trimmed by 7 bases and V by 3 bases; bases with no gene match: 8. The CDR3 spans 16 residues. CDR3 nucleotide sequence: TGTGCCAGCAGCTCGACTGGACAGGGGCGAAATTCACCCCTCCACTTT. Amino acid sequence: CASSSTGQGRNSPLHF.

V usage is TRBV7-8 and J usage is TRBJ2-7; TRBD2 aligns across 11 bases. V shed 3 bases and J 0 bases; nucleotides not matched to a gene: 10. In germline, CDR1 is SGHVS, CDR2 FQNEAQ. This CDR3 is built from 18 residues. In DNA, the CDR3 is TGTGCCAGCAGCTTGGGTCCGGGACTAGCGGTGAGCTCCTACGAGCAGTACTTC. As protein: CASSLGPGLAVSSYEQYF.

This chain links TRBV2 with TRBJ2-7, with 7 bases lining up with TRBD1. The CDR3 consists of 14 residues. Germline trimming cut 8 bases from V and 2 bases from J; bases unmatched to any gene: 9. Germline CDR1 is SNHLY and CDR2 is FYNNEI. CDR3 nucleotide sequence: TGTGCCAGCCGAAAGACGACAGGGACCTACGAGCAGTACGTC. Residues: CASRKTTGTYEQYV.

The chain is built from TRBV4-2 and TRBJ2-1; 9 bases map to TRBD2. The germline V gene encodes CDR1 LGHNA and CDR2 YNFKEQ. The V gene end was trimmed by 1 base and the J gene end by 4 bases; junction bases not matched to a gene: 5. The CDR3 covers 16 residues. The CDR3 sequence: CASSQATAGGYNEQFF. The DNA of the CDR3 is TGTGCCAGCAGCCAAGCGACGGCGGGGGGGTACAATGAGCAGTTCTTC.

The chain carries TRBV30 and TRBJ2-3, with unresolved D. Germline loops: CDR1 GTSNPN, CDR2 SVGIG (reference sequence). The CDR3 is 11 amino acids. Trimming shortened V by 1 base and J by 2 bases, and 1 base separated the two germline ends. CDR3 DNA sequence: TGTGCCTGGAGTGACACAGATACGCAGTATTTT. The encoded protein is CAWSDTDTQYF. The entire variable domain, with the rest obtained from reference TRBV30 and TRBJ2-3, is as follows: SQTIHQWPATLVQPVGSPLSLECTVEGTSNPNLYWYRQAAGRGLQLLFYSVGIGQISSEVPQNLSASRPQDRQFILSSKKLLLSDSGFYLCAWSDTDTQYFGPGTRLTVL.

The chain links TRBV4-1 to TRBJ1-5; 7 bases map to TRBD1. The CDR3 contains 14 residues. The germline V gene encodes CDR1 MGHRA and CDR2 YSYEKL. The junction had 8 bases not matched to a gene; V was cut back by 4 bases and J by 8 bases. The CDR3 region has the DNA TGCGCCAGCAGCCCTCGACAGGGTTTAGAGCCCCAGCATTTT. Translation: CASSPRQGLEPQHF.

The J gene is TRBJ1-2, the V gene TRBV7-6, with 7 bases matching TRBD1. The CDR3 loop spans 16 amino acids. V lost 4 bases to trimming and J lost 7 bases; unmatched junction nucleotides: 15. The germline CDR1 and CDR2 sequences are SGHVS and FNYEAQ. The CDR3 here is CASSSTPEGGRGGYTF. The DNA for the CDR3 is TGTGCCAGCAGCTCCACCCCGGAAGGGGGCAGGGGTGGCTACACCTTC.

The chain recombines TRBV28 with TRBJ1-2; a weak D match, TRBD1 (5 bases). V was trimmed by 6 bases and J by 0 bases, leaving 11 bases between them. Germline CDR1 reads MDHEN; CDR2 reads SYDVKM. The CDR3 has 14 amino acids. The CDR3: CASRGWGTNYGYTF. The CDR3, as DNA: TGTGCCAGCAGGGGGTGGGGGACTAACTATGGCTACACCTTC.

In the case of this clone: The same CDR3 arises from other DNA sequences in this sample as well. CDR3 residues: CASSFYLADNEQFF. For the CDR3, the DNA is TGTGCCAGCAGCTTCTATCTAGCGGACAATGAGCAGTTCTTC. V is TRBV7-2 and J is TRBJ2-1; TRBD2 matches 7 bases. The CDR3 spans 14 residues. After removal of 3 bases from V and 5 bases from J, the junction contained 4 bases not matched to a gene. Germline CDR1 and CDR2: SGHTA and FQGNSA.

V and J are TRBV4-1 and TRBJ1-5; D remains ambiguous. The germline V gene has CDR1 MGHRA and CDR2 YSYEKL. Trimming took 1 base from V and 7 from J, leaving 14 bases between them. The CDR3 consists of 15 residues. CDR3 in amino acids: CASSQAVLQWQPQHF. In DNA, the CDR3 is TGCGCCAGCAGCCAAGCGGTCCTACAGTGGCAGCCCCAGCATTTT.

The chain is built from TRBV2 and TRBJ1-4, with TRBD1 identical over 7 bases. Germline loops: CDR1 SNHLY, CDR2 FYNNEI. V gave up 9 bases and J gave up 4 bases; unmatched junction bases: 8. This CDR3 has 14 residues. This CDR3 reads CASRDSLFNEKLFF. The DNA of the CDR3 is TGTGCCAGTCGGGACAGCCTTTTTAATGAAAAACTGTTTTTT.